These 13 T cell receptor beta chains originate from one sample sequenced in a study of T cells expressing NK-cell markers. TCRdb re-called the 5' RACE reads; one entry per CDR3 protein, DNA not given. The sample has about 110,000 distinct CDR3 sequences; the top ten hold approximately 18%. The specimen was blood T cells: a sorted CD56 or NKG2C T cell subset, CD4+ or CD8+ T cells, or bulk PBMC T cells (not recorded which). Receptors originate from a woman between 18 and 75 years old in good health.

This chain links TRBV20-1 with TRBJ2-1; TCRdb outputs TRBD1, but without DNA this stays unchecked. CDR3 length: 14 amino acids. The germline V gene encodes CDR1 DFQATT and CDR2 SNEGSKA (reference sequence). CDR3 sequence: CSARQGRTYNEQFF.

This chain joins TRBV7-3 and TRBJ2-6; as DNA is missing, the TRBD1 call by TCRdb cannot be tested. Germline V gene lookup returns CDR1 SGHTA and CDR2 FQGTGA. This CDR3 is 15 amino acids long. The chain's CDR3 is CASSPGLNGANVLTF.

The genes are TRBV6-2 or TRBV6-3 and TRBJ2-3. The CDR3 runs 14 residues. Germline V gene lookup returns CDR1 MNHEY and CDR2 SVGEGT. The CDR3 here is CASSYSLAADTQYF.

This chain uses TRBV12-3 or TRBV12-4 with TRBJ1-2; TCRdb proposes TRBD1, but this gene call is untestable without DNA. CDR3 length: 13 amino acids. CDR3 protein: CASSPITGDGYTF.

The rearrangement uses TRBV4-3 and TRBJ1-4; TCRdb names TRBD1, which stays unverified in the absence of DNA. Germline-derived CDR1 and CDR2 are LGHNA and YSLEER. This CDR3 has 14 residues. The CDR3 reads CASSQAWGSEKLFF.

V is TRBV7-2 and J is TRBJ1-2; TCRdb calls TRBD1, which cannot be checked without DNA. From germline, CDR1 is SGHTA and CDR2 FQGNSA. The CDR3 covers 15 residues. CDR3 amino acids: CASSVSVGRRRGYTF.

CDR3 loop: CASSLVGTPYSYNEQFF. The chain uses TRBV5-1 and TRBJ2-1; TCRdb picks TRBD1, but there is no DNA to check that call. Per the germline V gene, CDR1 is SGHRS and CDR2 is YFSETQ. There are 17 residues in the CDR3. The variable domain in full, completed from reference TRBV5-1 and TRBJ2-1, reads KAGVTQTPRYLIKTRGQQVTLSCSPISGHRSVSWYQQTPGQGLQFLFEYFSETQRNKGNFPGRFSGRQFSNSRSEMNVSTLELGDSALYLCASSLVGTPYSYNEQFFGPGTRLTVL.

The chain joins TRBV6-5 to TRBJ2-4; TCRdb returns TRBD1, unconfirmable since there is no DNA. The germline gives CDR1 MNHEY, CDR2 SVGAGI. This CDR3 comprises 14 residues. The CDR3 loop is CASSFTTGGNIQYF.

CDR3 in amino acids: CASSLVLGEQYF. The chain links TRBV7-9 to TRBJ2-7. The germline V gene encodes CDR1 SEHNR and CDR2 FQNEAQ (reference sequence). The CDR3 covers 12 residues.

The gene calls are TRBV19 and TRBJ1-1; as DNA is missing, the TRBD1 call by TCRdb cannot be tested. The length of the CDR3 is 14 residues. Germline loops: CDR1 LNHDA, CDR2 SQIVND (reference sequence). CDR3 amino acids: CASSFWDRGTEAFF. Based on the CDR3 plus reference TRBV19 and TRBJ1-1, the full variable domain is DGGITQSPKYLFRKEGQNVTLSCEQNLNHDAMYWYRQDPGQGLRLIYYSQIVNDFQKGDIAEGYSVSREKKESFPLTVTSAQKNPTAFYLCASSFWDRGTEAFFGQGTRLTVV.

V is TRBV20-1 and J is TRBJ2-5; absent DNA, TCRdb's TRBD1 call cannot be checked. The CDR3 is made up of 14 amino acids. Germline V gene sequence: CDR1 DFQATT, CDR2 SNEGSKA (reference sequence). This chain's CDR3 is CSARGDSTQETQYF.

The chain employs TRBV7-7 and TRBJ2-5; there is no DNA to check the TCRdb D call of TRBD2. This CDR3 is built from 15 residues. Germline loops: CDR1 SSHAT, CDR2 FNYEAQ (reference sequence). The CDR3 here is CASSFTTSFQETQYF.

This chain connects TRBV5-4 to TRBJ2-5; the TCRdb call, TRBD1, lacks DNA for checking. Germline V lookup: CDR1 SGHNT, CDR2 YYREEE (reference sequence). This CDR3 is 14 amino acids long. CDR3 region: CASSFTGVEETQYF.